This T cell receptor (beta chain) was sequenced during a study of blood T cell repertoires in COVID-19 (dated by TCRdb to 2019 to 2021). Background on the whole study: Samples covering the acute and convalescent phases of COVID-19 were provided by collaborators in the United States, Italy and Spain. The prospective study material was composed of cDNA or gDNA derived from T cells, B-cell-depleted T cells, or PBMCs. Deeply sampled blood TCRbeta repertoires from subjects exposed to, actively infected with, or recovered from COVID-19 were included in the dataset. The repertoires were released in a freely available public database intended as a resource for research on the immune response to SARS-CoV-2. The samples were drawn from the first 160 participants of the ongoing ImmuneRACE study and from 950 to 1,500 subjects provided by 6 global collaborators. A de-identified subject ID, COVID-19 status, age in years and sex were almost always included in the sample metadata. HLA class I and class II types, where available, came from metadata supplied by the sample provider rather than from assay-based typing.

About this clone itself: This receptor's antigen is unknown. Nothing much larger sits one base from this clone, and base qualities are not available.

Unmatched junction bases come to 12, with V trimmed by 2 bases and J by 3 bases. From the cysteine up to the phenylalanine, the CDR3 has a length of 18 residues. CDR3 DNA only is kept here, 54 bases in frame from base 1. CDR1 and CDR2 are read off the germline V gene as SGHTA and FQGNSA. TCRbeta CDR3 regions were amplified from genomic DNA by means of the immunoSEQ Assay, a bias-controlled multiplex PCR. In the paper's pipeline: Nucleated cell counts per sample were estimated from amplification of reference gene primers within the assay. Sequence reads were collapsed and filtered to measure the absolute abundance of every unique TCRbeta CDR3 rearrangement. Productive Simpson clonality was computed per sample as the square root of Simpson's diversity index over productive rearrangements. Entries here come from immuneACCESS through TCRdb and include only in-frame sequences with V and J called. Some clones fail to appear in such tables; in the studies checked, an unresolved V gene covers under half of the shortfall, and the cause of the remainder is unknown. That table gives V, J and clone size, and the DNA gave D and trimming. Recorded for this sample are under 250,000 clones; approximately 85% of them occurred a single time. The leading ten clones occupy approximately 5% of the sample.

One collaborating source in Seattle enrolled patients while the patients were actively infected and followed the patients over time throughout the course of disease. Whole blood was collected in K2EDTA tubes by collaborating institutions according to the institutions' own protocols. Collaborator samples were shipped for TCRbeta analysis as frozen whole blood, isolated PBMCs, or DNA extracted from either sample type. Study-wide conclusions, independent of this receptor: The amount of clinical and demographic metadata varied by source and participant and was provided uncurated.

Recombination linked TRBV7-2 to TRBJ1-3, with TRBD1 identical over 8 junction bases. Sequencing used peripheral blood. The origin of this receptor is a woman older than 75 with COVID-19, enrolled during active disease. At the DNA level, the sequence is TGTGCCAGCAGCTTATGGGGGGCAGGGGGCGGCCGTGGAAACACCATATATTTT. The encoded protein is CASSLWGAGGGRGNTIYF.